This record concerns one TCR beta chain sequence. Clones were sequenced by immunoSEQ multiplex PCR, and TCRdb holds only the in-frame ones, with some missing. Among more than 95,000 clones listed, 86% were seen once. The data stem from a study of cytomegalovirus exposure and HLA in healthy donors. This CDR3 spans 15 amino acids. V was pared by 6 bases and J by 6 bases, with 20 bases between. CDR1 is MNHNS, CDR2 SASEGT, per germline. V usage is TRBV6-1 and J usage is TRBJ1-2; D perhaps matches TRBD1 (5 bases). The sequenced sample was PBMCs. This clonotype was sampled from a man younger than 35 in good health and CMV-seronegative. The CDR3 DNA reads TGTGCCAGCAGCGGGCTCAGGGAGGCAGTAAATGGCTACACCTTC. The encoded protein is CASSGLREAVNGYTF.